This T cell receptor beta chain comes out of a study of blood T cell repertoires in COVID-19. At the level of the study: PBMCs, B-cell-depleted T cells, or T cells were the source of the cDNA or gDNA that made up the material.

TCRdb keeps only in-frame clones here, not all; method: immunoSEQ multiplex PCR. This sample has about 440,000 clones, with around 90% found just once. Germline assignment: CDR1 MDHEN and CDR2 SYDVKM. The length of the CDR3 is 14 residues. V was clipped by 7 bases and J by 3 bases, with 15 bases between them. V gene TRBV28 combines with J gene TRBJ1-2; weak D call: TRBD1 (6 bases). Sequencing input: PBMCs or T cells enriched from blood (not recorded which). The receptor was isolated from a man between 18 and 29 years old who had recovered from COVID-19. CDR3 region: CASNSGRGDYGYTF. CDR3 DNA: TGTGCCAGCAACTCCGGGAGGGGGGACTATGGCTACACCTTC.